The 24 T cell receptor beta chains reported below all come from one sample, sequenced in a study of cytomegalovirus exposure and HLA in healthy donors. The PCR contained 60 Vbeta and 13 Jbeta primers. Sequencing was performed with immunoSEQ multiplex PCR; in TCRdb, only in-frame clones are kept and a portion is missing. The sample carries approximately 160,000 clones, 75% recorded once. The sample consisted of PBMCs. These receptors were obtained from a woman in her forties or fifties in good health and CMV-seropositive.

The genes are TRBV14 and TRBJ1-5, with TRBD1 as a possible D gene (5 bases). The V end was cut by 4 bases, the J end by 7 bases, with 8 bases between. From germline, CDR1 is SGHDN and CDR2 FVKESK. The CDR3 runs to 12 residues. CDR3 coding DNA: TGTGCCAGCAGCCGGGGGGACCAGCCCCAGCATTTT. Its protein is CASSRGDQPQHF.

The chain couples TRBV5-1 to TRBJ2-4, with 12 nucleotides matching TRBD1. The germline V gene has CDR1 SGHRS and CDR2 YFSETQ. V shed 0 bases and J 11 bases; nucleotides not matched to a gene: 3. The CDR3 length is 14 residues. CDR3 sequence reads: CASSLDGTGGLQYF. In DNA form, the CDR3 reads TGCGCCAGCAGCTTGGACGGGACAGGGGGCCTTCAGTACTTC.

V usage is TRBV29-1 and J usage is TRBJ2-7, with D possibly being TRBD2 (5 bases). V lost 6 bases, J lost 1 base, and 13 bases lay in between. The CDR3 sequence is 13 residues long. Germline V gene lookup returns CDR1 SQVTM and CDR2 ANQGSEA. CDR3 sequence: CSVVKDYSYEQYF. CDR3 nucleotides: TGCAGCGTGGTGAAAGACTATTCCTACGAGCAGTACTTC.

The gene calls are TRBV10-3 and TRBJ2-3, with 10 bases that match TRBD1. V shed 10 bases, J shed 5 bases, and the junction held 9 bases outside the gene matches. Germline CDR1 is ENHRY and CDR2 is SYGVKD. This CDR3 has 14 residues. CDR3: CANSGTGVIDTQYF. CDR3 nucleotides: TGTGCCAACTCCGGGACAGGGGTTATAGATACGCAGTATTTT.

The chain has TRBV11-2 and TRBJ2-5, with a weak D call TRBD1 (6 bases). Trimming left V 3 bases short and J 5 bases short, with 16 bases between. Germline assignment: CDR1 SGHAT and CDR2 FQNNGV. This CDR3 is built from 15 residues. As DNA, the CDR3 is TGTGCCAGCAGCTTGGACAGTTGGAACTGGGAGACCCAGTACTTC. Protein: CASSLDSWNWETQYF. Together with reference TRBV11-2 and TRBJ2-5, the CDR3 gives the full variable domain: EAGVAQSPRYKIIEKRQSVAFWCNPISGHATLYWYQQILGQGPKLLIQFQNNGVVDDSQLPKDRFSAERLKGVDSTLKIQPAKLEDSAVYLCASSLDSWNWETQYFGPGTRLLVL.

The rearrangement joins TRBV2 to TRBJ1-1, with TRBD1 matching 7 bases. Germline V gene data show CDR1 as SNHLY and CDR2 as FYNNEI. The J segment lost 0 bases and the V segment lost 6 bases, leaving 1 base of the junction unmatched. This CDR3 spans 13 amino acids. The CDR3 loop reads CASRTGMNTEAFF. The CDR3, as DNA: TGTGCCAGCAGGACAGGGATGAACACTGAAGCTTTCTTT.

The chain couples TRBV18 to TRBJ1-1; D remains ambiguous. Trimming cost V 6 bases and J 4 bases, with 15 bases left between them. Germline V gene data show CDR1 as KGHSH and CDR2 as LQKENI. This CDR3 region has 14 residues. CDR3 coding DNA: TGTGCCAGCTCTCCTGGGAGTGGGATCACTGAAGCTTTCTTT. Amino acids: CASSPGSGITEAFF.

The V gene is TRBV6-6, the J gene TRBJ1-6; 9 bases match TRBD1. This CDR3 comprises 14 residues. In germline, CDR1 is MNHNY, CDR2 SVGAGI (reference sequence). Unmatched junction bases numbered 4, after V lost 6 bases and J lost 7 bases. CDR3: CASSNRGQNSPLHF. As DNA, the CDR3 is TGTGCCAGCAGCAACAGGGGGCAGAATTCACCCCTCCACTTT.

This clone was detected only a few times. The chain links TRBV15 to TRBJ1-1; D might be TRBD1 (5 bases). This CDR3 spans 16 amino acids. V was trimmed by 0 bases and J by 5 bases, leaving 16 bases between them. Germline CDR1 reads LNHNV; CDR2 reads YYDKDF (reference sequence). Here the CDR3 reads CATSREARVRATEAFF. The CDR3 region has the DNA TGTGCCACCAGCAGAGAGGCCAGGGTCAGAGCTACTGAAGCTTTCTTT.

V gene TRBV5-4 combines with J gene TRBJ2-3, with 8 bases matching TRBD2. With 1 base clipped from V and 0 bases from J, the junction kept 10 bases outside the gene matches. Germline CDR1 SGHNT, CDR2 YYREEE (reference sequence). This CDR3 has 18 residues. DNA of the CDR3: TGTGCCAGCAGCTTGAAAATACGGCGGGGGGATAGCACAGATACGCAGTATTTT. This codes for CASSLKIRRGDSTDTQYF.

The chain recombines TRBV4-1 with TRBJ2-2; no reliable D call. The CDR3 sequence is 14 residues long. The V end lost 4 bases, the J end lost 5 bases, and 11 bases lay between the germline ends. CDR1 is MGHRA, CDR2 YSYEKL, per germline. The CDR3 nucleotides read TGCGCCAGCAGCCCACCCCTGGCTACCGGGGAGCTGTTTTTT. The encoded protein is CASSPPLATGELFF.

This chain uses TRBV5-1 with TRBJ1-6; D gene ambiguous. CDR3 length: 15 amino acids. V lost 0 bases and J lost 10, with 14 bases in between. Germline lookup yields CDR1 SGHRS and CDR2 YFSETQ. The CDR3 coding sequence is TGCGCCAGCAGCTTGGCCGGGTCAGAGGGATCACCCCTCCACTTT. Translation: CASSLAGSEGSPLHF.

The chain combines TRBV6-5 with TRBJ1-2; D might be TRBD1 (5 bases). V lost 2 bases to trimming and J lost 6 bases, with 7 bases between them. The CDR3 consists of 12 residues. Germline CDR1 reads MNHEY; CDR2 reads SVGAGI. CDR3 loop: CASSYARDGYTF. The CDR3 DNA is TGTGCCAGCAGTTACGCCAGGGATGGCTACACCTTC.

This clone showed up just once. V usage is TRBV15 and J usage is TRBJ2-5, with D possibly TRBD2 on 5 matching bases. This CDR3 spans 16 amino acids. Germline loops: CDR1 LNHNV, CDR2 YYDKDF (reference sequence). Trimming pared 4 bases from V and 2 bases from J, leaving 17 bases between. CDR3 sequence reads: CATSTDEWTAQETQYF. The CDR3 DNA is TGTGCCACCAGCACGGACGAATGGACTGCTCAAGAGACCCAGTACTTC.

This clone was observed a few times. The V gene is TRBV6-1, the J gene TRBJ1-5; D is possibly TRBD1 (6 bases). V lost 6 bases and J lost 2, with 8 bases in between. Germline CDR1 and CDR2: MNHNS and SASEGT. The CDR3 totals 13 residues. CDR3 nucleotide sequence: TGTGCCAGCAGACAGGGCGGCAATCAGCCCCAGCATTTT. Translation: CASRQGGNQPQHF.

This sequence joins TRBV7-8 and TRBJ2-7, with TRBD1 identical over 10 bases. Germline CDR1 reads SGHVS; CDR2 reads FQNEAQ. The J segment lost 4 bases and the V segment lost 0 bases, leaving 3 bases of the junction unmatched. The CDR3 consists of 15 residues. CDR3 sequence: CASSLAGQGRYEQYF. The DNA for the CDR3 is TGTGCCAGCAGCTTAGCGGGACAGGGGAGGTACGAGCAGTACTTC. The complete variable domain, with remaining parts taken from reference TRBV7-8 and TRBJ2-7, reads GAGVSQSPRYKVAKRGQDVALRCDPISGHVSLFWYQQALGQGPEFLTYFQNEAQLDKSGLPSDRFFAERPEGSVSTLKIQRTQQEDSAVYLCASSLAGQGRYEQYFGPGTRLTVT.

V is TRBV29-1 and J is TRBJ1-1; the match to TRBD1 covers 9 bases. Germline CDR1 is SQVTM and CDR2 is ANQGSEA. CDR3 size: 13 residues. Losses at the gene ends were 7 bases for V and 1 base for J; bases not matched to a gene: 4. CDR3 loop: CSAPGQGNTEAFF. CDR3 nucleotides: TGCAGCGCCCCGGGACAGGGGAACACTGAAGCTTTCTTT.

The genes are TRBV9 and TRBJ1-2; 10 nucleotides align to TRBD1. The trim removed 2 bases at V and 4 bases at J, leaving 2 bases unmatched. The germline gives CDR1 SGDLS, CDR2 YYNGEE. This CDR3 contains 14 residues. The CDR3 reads CASSVTGGPYGYTF. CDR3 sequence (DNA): TGTGCCAGCAGCGTGACAGGGGGCCCCTATGGCTACACCTTC.

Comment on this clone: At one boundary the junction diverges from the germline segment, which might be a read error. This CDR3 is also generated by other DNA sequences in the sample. CDR3 sequence: CASSLGWATDNTEAFF. The CDR3 region has the DNA TGTGCCAGCAGTTTAGGCTGGGCGACAGACAACACTGAAGCTTTCTTT. V and J are TRBV7-6 and TRBJ1-1, with a possible D match to TRBD1 (5 bases). CDR1 is SGHVS and CDR2 is FNYEAQ in the germline V gene. The CDR3 length is 16 residues.

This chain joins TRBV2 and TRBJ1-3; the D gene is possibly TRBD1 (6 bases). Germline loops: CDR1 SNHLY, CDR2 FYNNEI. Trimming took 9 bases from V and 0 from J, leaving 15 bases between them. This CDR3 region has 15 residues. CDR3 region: CASRRQADSGNTIYF. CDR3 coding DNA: TGTGCCAGTAGAAGACAGGCCGACTCTGGAAACACCATATATTTT. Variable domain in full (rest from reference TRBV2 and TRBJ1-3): EPEVTQTPSHQVTQMGQEVILRCVPISNHLYFYWYRQILGQKVEFLVSFYNNEISEKSEIFDDQFSVERPDGSNFTLKIRSTKLEDSAMYFCASRRQADSGNTIYFGEGSWLTVV.

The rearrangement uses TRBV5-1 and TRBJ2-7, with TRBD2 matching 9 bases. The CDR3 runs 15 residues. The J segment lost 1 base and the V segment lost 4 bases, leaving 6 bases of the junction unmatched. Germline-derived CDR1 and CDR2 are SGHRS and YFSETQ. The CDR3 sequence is CASSESGGRSYEQYF. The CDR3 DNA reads TGCGCCAGCAGCGAGAGCGGGGGGCGTTCCTACGAGCAGTACTTC.

DNA for the CDR3: TGTGCCAGCAGTTTAGTAGTGGCGGGGGTACGGAATGAGCAGTTCTTC. Translated: CASSLVVAGVRNEQFF. The V call is TRBV27, the J call TRBJ2-1; 7 bases map to TRBD2. The CDR3 length is 16 residues. The V gene end was trimmed by 2 bases and the J gene end by 7 bases; junction bases not matched to a gene: 11. Germline-derived CDR1 and CDR2 are MNHEY and SMNVEV (reference sequence).

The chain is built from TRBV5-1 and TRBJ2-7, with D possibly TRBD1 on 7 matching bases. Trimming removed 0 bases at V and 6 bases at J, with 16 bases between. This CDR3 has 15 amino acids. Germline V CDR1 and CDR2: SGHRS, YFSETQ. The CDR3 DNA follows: TGCGCCAGCAGCTTGGAGGGTGGAGGGGGCGGCGAGCAGTACTTC. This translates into CASSLEGGGGGEQYF.

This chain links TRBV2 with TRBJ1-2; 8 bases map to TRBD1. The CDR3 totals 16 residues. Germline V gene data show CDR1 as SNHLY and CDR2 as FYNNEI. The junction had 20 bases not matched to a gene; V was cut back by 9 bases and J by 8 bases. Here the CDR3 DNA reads TGTGCCAGTTCCCTTGGACAGGGTGGTGGGAGCGGAGGCTACACCTTC. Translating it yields CASSLGQGGGSGGYTF.